One sample yielded the 13 T cell receptor beta chains listed below, sequenced in a study of shared clonotypes between healthy human individuals. This table comes from immunoSEQ multiplex PCR, and its TCRdb copy is limited to in-frame clones, with some not included. The sample shows 2 million to 3 million clones, more than 80% of them seen only once. Sequenced material: naive CD4+ T cells sorted from blood. As for subset: CD45RA+ positively selected. The receptor source for this set is a man between 18 and 35 years old in good health.

The CDR3 bases are TGCGCCAGCGCCACGGGGGGGAGGCGCACCGGGGAGCTGTTTTTT. Translated: CASATGGRRTGELFF. The J gene is TRBJ2-2, the V gene TRBV10-1; 8 bases align to TRBD2. Germline V gene data show CDR1 as WNHNN and CDR2 as SYGVQD (reference sequence). CDR3 size: 15 residues. V shed 8 bases and J 4 bases; nucleotides not matched to a gene: 9.

CDR3 loop: CASSGRDGHNSPLHF. The DNA for the CDR3 is TGCGCCAGCAGCGGCCGGGACGGCCATAATTCACCCCTCCACTTT. The rearrangement uses TRBV5-1 and TRBJ1-6, with D tentatively TRBD1 (5 bases). The length of the CDR3 is 15 residues. Germline assignment: CDR1 SGHRS and CDR2 YFSETQ. V was trimmed by 4 bases and J by 5 bases, leaving 13 bases between them.

V is TRBV29-1 and J is TRBJ2-5; D gene unclear. Germline V lookup: CDR1 SQVTM, CDR2 ANQGSEA. V was clipped by 6 bases and J by 5 bases, with 10 bases between them. CDR3 length equals 11 residues. CDR3 bases: TGCAGCGTCGGACCGATGGAGACCCAGTACTTC. Protein product: CSVGPMETQYF.

The chain employs TRBV19 and TRBJ2-5, with D tentatively TRBD1 (5 bases). Trimming shortened V by 1 base and J by 2 bases, and 11 bases separated the two germline ends. The CDR3 has 15 amino acids. Germline V CDR1 and CDR2: LNHDA, SQIVND (reference sequence). Here the CDR3 DNA reads TGTGCCAGTAGTATAGGAGGCAGGGCGCAAGAGACCCAGTACTTC. The encoded protein is CASSIGGRAQETQYF.

The chain joins TRBV14 to TRBJ1-2, with TRBD1 matching 9 bases. The ends lost 4 bases at V and 2 bases at J; junction bases unmatched: 2. The germline gives CDR1 SGHDN, CDR2 FVKESK. The CDR3 extends over 14 amino acids. The CDR3 region is CASSRGTGNYGYTF. As DNA, the CDR3 is TGTGCCAGCAGCCGAGGGACAGGGAACTATGGCTACACCTTC.

The V gene is TRBV7-9, the J gene TRBJ2-1, with 16 bases aligning to TRBD2. The CDR3 is 15 amino acids. The germline gives CDR1 SEHNR, CDR2 FQNEAQ (reference sequence). V lost 5 bases to trimming and J lost 8 bases; unmatched junction nucleotides: 3. CDR3 sequence: CASSLGTSGRDEQFF. CDR3 nucleotide sequence: TGTGCCAGCAGCCTGGGGACTAGCGGGAGGGATGAGCAGTTCTTC.

This clone was seen a handful of times. The chain joins TRBV2 to TRBJ1-5; D call uncertain. The CDR3 extends over 14 amino acids. Trimming removed 4 bases at V and 0 bases at J, with 7 bases between. CDR1 is SNHLY, CDR2 FYNNEI, per germline. CDR3: CASSVNHSNQPQHF. CDR3 sequence (DNA): TGTGCCAGCAGTGTTAATCATAGCAATCAGCCCCAGCATTTT. The entire variable domain, with the rest obtained from reference TRBV2 and TRBJ1-5, is as follows: EPEVTQTPSHQVTQMGQEVILRCVPISNHLYFYWYRQILGQKVEFLVSFYNNEISEKSEIFDDQFSVERPDGSNFTLKIRSTKLEDSAMYFCASSVNHSNQPQHFGDGTRLSIL.

As for this clone: The same CDR3 can be traced to other DNA sequences in this sample. The V call is TRBV11-2, the J call TRBJ1-1; D remains ambiguous. Germline values: CDR1 SGHAT, CDR2 FQNNGV. Trimming took 1 base from V and 0 from J, leaving 6 bases between them. This CDR3 is 14 amino acids long. Written as DNA, the CDR3 is TGTGCCAGCAGCTTAGGTCCGGTGAACACTGAAGCTTTCTTT. Translating gives CASSLGPVNTEAFF.

Note on this clone: Different DNA sequences within this sample yield the same CDR3. This chain links TRBV18 with TRBJ2-5, with 8 bases that match TRBD1. From germline, CDR1 is KGHSH and CDR2 LQKENI. There are 12 residues in the CDR3. The ends lost 6 bases at V and 4 bases at J; junction bases unmatched: 1. CDR3 amino acids: CASSGQGETQYF. The CDR3 region has the DNA TGTGCCAGCTCCGGACAGGGAGAGACCCAGTACTTC.

The rearrangement joins TRBV5-1 to TRBJ2-3; 10 nucleotides align to TRBD2. The CDR3 runs 16 residues. CDR1 is SGHRS, CDR2 YFSETQ, per germline. The V gene end was trimmed by 4 bases and the J gene end by 2 bases; junction bases not matched to a gene: 7. Written as DNA, the CDR3 is TGCGCCAGCAGCACAGGGACTAGCGTTTACACAGATACGCAGTATTTT. Its translation is CASSTGTSVYTDTQYF.

V usage is TRBV5-1 and J usage is TRBJ1-6; TRBD1 agrees at 9 bases. The J segment lost 9 bases and the V segment lost 4 bases, leaving 14 bases of the junction unmatched. Germline CDR1 reads SGHRS; CDR2 reads YFSETQ. The CDR3 spans 17 residues. Here the CDR3 reads CASSLEATGGFGSPLHF. The CDR3 DNA is TGCGCCAGCAGCCTGGAGGCGACAGGGGGTTTCGGTTCACCCCTCCACTTT.

This clone was detected once. This specimen includes other DNA sequences encoding the same CDR3. The rearrangement uses TRBV11-2 and TRBJ1-2; D is unresolved. Germline CDR1 SGHAT, CDR2 FQNNGV. V lost 3 bases and J lost 2, with 4 bases in between. The CDR3 covers 12 residues. In DNA form, the CDR3 reads TGTGCCAGCAGCTTGACAAACTATGGCTACACCTTC. As protein: CASSLTNYGYTF.

The chain recombines TRBV29-1 with TRBJ2-7; D possibly matches TRBD1 or TRBD2 (5 bases each). The germline CDR1 and CDR2 sequences are SQVTM and ANQGSEA. Trimming removed 6 bases from V and 3 bases from J, with 15 bases in between. This CDR3 is built from 13 residues. The CDR3 protein is CSVGDWGIYEQYF. The DNA for the CDR3 is TGCAGCGTGGGGGATTGGGGGATCTACGAGCAGTACTTC.